The 22 T cell receptor beta chains reported below all come from one sample, sequenced in a study of T cell repertoires in cytomegalovirus infection. One entry per CDR3 protein results from TCRdb running MiXCR on the reads. The table has under 250,000 distinct CDR3 sequences, approximately 7% seen once. Sequencing was done on a sample of PBMCs. Receptors originate from a human donor in good health (CMV status not recorded). Some clones in this sample may be carry-over from other donors' samples.

At least ten counts were recorded for this clonotype. The chain uses TRBV7-8 and TRBJ2-7; 8 bases agree with TRBD1. Germline V gives CDR1 SGHVS, CDR2 FQNEAQ. This CDR3 comprises 14 residues. Unmatched junction bases numbered 6, after V lost 5 bases and J lost 3 bases. In nucleotides, the CDR3 is TGTGCCAGCAGCCACGGACAGGGATTCTACGAGCAGTACTTC. The encoded protein is CASSHGQGFYEQYF.

The rearrangement joins TRBV7-9 to TRBJ2-4, with D tentatively TRBD2 (6 bases). V shed 1 base and J shed 5 bases, with 12 bases lying between them. Germline lookup yields CDR1 SEHNR and CDR2 FQNEAQ (reference sequence). The CDR3 spans 15 residues. CDR3 in DNA: TGTGCCAGCAGCTTAGACGGAGGGCGGGAAAACATTCAGTACTTC. It yields the protein CASSLDGGRENIQYF.

This clonotype showed up many times. The rearrangement links TRBV7-9 to TRBJ1-3, with TRBD1 matching over 8 bases. The ends lost 4 bases at V and 0 bases at J; junction bases unmatched: 5. The germline V gene encodes CDR1 SEHNR and CDR2 FQNEAQ (reference sequence). The CDR3 length is 16 residues. Here the CDR3 reads CASSYGQGFSGNTIYF. The DNA of the CDR3 is TGTGCCAGCAGCTACGGACAGGGCTTCTCTGGAAACACCATATATTTT.

Ten or more counts support this clonotype. The CDR3 here is CASRRTGISGANVLTF. In nucleotides, the CDR3 is TGTGCCAGCAGACGAACAGGGATCTCTGGGGCCAACGTCCTGACTTTC. J is TRBJ2-6 and V is TRBV28, with a tentative D call TRBD1 (6 bases). Germline V gives CDR1 MDHEN, CDR2 SYDVKM. The V end lost 6 bases, the J end lost 0 bases, and 12 bases lay between the germline ends. CDR3 length: 16 residues.

This clonotype qualifies as medium-sized. The V and J genes are TRBV7-2 and TRBJ2-1; 8 bases are a match to TRBD2. This CDR3 is built from 14 residues. Germline CDR1 is SGHTA and CDR2 is FQGNSA. The ends lost 5 bases at V and 5 bases at J; junction bases unmatched: 5. Here the CDR3 DNA reads TGTGCCAGCAGCCCCGGGGGGGCTAACAATGAGCAGTTCTTC. It yields the protein CASSPGGANNEQFF.

This clonotype was recorded at least ten times. This rearrangement joins TRBV20-1 to TRBJ2-3; tentatively, D is TRBD2 (6 bases). The CDR3 has 13 amino acids. Germline CDR1 reads DFQATT; CDR2 reads SNEGSKA (reference sequence). The V end was cut by 1 base, the J end by 3 bases, with 8 bases between. CDR3 sequence: CSARVAVTDTQYF. As DNA, the CDR3 is TGCAGTGCTAGAGTAGCGGTGACAGATACGCAGTATTTT.

The sample holds a few counts of this clonotype. As DNA, the CDR3 is TGTGCCAGCAGCTCGGAAGGGACGTACGGAGGCTACACCTTC. Translation gives CASSSEGTYGGYTF. The V gene is TRBV7-9, the J gene TRBJ1-2; a possible D gene is TRBD1 (5 bases). Per the germline V gene, CDR1 is SEHNR and CDR2 is FQNEAQ (reference sequence). V was cut by 4 bases and J by 8 bases, with 17 bases left in between. The CDR3 has 14 residues.

The V call is TRBV10-1, the J call TRBJ1-1; perhaps TRBD1 as D (5 bases). Germline V lookup: CDR1 WNHNN, CDR2 SYGVQD (reference sequence). The CDR3 contains 14 residues. V gave up 2 bases and J gave up 9 bases, with 16 bases separating them. The chain's CDR3 is CASSEGTGDRKAFF. The CDR3 DNA sequence: TGCGCCAGCAGTGAGGGTACGGGGGACCGAAAAGCTTTCTTT.

This clonotype was seen repeatedly, ten times or more. V and J are TRBV28 and TRBJ2-7; D is unresolved. Looked up from germline, CDR1 is MDHEN and CDR2 is SYDVKM. Between the trimmed V and J ends, which lost 2 bases and 5 bases, there was a span of 10 bases. The CDR3 consists of 13 residues. The CDR3 DNA sequence: TGTGCCAGCAGTTTAGCATCCCCTAACGAGCAGTACTTC. Protein sequence: CASSLASPNEQYF.

At least ten counts were recorded for this clonotype. The rearrangement links TRBV10-3 to TRBJ2-7; D remains ambiguous. Trimming cost V 6 bases and J 0 bases, with 15 bases left between them. The CDR3 totals 15 residues. The germline gives CDR1 ENHRY, CDR2 SYGVKD. The CDR3 DNA reads TGTGCCATCAGGGCCCGGACCGATACCTCCTACGAGCAGTACTTC. The encoded protein is CAIRARTDTSYEQYF.

This clonotype has ten or more counts. The gene calls are TRBV7-2 and TRBJ2-7; D is undetermined. From germline, CDR1 is SGHTA and CDR2 FQGNSA. The CDR3 loop spans 11 amino acids. Trimming removed 3 bases from V and 0 bases from J, with 0 bases in between. The CDR3 coding sequence is TGTGCCAGCAGCTTCTCCTACGAGCAGTACTTC. This codes for CASSFSYEQYF. The whole variable domain, filled in from reference TRBV7-2 and TRBJ2-7, reads GAGVSQSPSNKVTEKGKDVELRCDPISGHTALYWYRQSLGQGLEFLIYFQGNSAPDKSGLPSDRFSAERTGGSVSTLTIQRTQQEDSAVYLCASSFSYEQYFGPGTRLTVT.

The chain recombines TRBV5-6 with TRBJ2-1; D is undetermined. Trimming cost V 0 bases and J 7 bases, with 5 bases left between them. Germline V gene lookup returns CDR1 SGHDT and CDR2 YYEEEE. The CDR3 covers 12 residues. The CDR3 here is CASSLAINEQFF. The DNA for the CDR3 is TGTGCCAGCAGCTTGGCCATTAATGAGCAGTTCTTC.

The rearrangement uses TRBV2 and TRBJ1-5; D might be TRBD1 (5 bases). The V and J ends lost 2 bases and 5 bases respectively, with 10 bases between them. The CDR3 has 14 residues. The V gene's germline CDR1 is SNHLY and CDR2 FYNNEI. The CDR3 DNA reads as TGTGCCAGCAGTGAAAGTCAGGGCGATCAGCCCCAGCATTTT. Its protein product is CASSESQGDQPQHF.

This clonotype was found many times. The rearrangement joins TRBV4-1 to TRBJ2-7, with D uncertain. This CDR3 is 14 amino acids long. In germline, CDR1 is MGHRA, CDR2 YSYEKL. Trimming removed 0 bases at V and 7 bases at J, with 13 bases between. Written as DNA, the CDR3 is TGCGCCAGCAGCCAAGAAGCACTCCAACGGGAGCAGTACTTC. Amino acid sequence: CASSQEALQREQYF.

This clonotype was detected only a few times. This chain links TRBV20-1 with TRBJ2-2; TRBD2 agrees at 10 bases. V shed 0 bases, J shed 6 bases, and the junction held 7 bases outside the gene matches. This CDR3 is built from 16 residues. CDR1 and CDR2 from the germline V gene are DFQATT and SNEGSKA (reference sequence). The CDR3 DNA reads as TGCAGTGCTAGAGATGCTAGCGGGGGTATCGCCGGGGAGCTGTTTTTT. Translation gives CSARDASGGIAGELFF.

This chain links TRBV30 with TRBJ2-7, with D hard to call. The CDR3 contains 12 residues. The germline gives CDR1 GTSNPN, CDR2 SVGIG (reference sequence). The ends were cut back, 2 bases at V and 5 bases at J, with 10 bases in the middle. CDR3 loop: CAWSLRANEQYF. DNA for the CDR3: TGTGCCTGGAGTCTTCGGGCAAACGAGCAGTACTTC.

This clonotype was seen repeatedly, ten times or more. This chain joins TRBV7-2 and TRBJ2-1, with D tentatively TRBD2 (6 bases). Germline assignment: CDR1 SGHTA and CDR2 FQGNSA. The ends were cut back, 1 base at V and 10 bases at J, with 17 bases in the middle. This CDR3 is 15 amino acids long. The CDR3 reads CASSLGRVLAPEQFF. CDR3 nucleotides: TGTGCCAGCAGCTTAGGGAGGGTACTCGCTCCAGAGCAGTTCTTC.

This clonotype has a count of ten or more. The chain joins TRBV28 to TRBJ2-1; D gene uncertain. The CDR3 is 14 amino acids. Trimming stripped 3 bases from V and 1 base from J, with 7 bases between. Germline V gene sequence: CDR1 MDHEN, CDR2 SYDVKM. CDR3 residues: CASSFVQSYNEQFF. In DNA form, the CDR3 reads TGTGCCAGCAGTTTTGTTCAGTCCTACAATGAGCAGTTCTTC.

This clonotype was picked up many times. The chain recombines TRBV6-2 or TRBV6-3 with TRBJ2-1, with D possibly TRBD1 on 6 matching bases. The germline gives CDR1 MNHEY, CDR2 SVGEGT. CDR3 length: 14 amino acids. Between the trimmed V and J ends, which lost 5 bases and 6 bases, there was a span of 14 bases. The CDR3 DNA is TGTGCCAGCAGTCCCCATAGGACAGTCAATGAGCAGTTCTTC. This codes for CASSPHRTVNEQFF.

This clonotype was observed a few times. The CDR3 reads CSARDGRMSSYEQYF. The CDR3 DNA sequence: TGCAGTGCTAGAGATGGGAGGATGAGCTCCTACGAGCAGTACTTC. The chain employs TRBV20-1 and TRBJ2-7, with D possibly matching TRBD2 (6 bases). Trimming stripped 0 bases from V and 0 bases from J, with 12 bases between. Germline V gene lookup returns CDR1 DFQATT and CDR2 SNEGSKA (reference sequence). The CDR3 runs to 15 residues.

This clonotype was detected ten times or more. The V gene is TRBV19, the J gene TRBJ1-2, with D possibly matching TRBD1 (5 bases). Germline-derived CDR1 and CDR2 are LNHDA and SQIVND (reference sequence). This CDR3 spans 14 amino acids. Trimming removed 6 bases at V and 4 bases at J, with 15 bases between. CDR3: CASRMTVLGYGYTF. CDR3 sequence (DNA): TGTGCCAGTAGAATGACAGTCCTCGGCTATGGCTACACCTTC.

The sample holds many counts of this clonotype. The V call is TRBV6-5, the J call TRBJ2-5; 10 bases fit TRBD1. The CDR3 runs 15 residues. Germline CDR1 reads MNHEY; CDR2 reads SVGAGI. The ends lost 3 bases at V and 7 bases at J; junction bases unmatched: 8. The CDR3 spells CASSYSDRGLGTQYF. CDR3 nucleotide sequence: TGTGCCAGCAGTTATTCCGACAGGGGGCTGGGGACCCAGTACTTC.